The present T cell receptor (beta chain) was sequenced within a study of cytomegalovirus exposure and HLA in healthy donors. 60 Vbeta and 13 Jbeta primers were used in PCR. TCRdb's copy holds only in-frame clones and misses some; the assay was immunoSEQ multiplex PCR. The table lists about 150,000 clones, roughly 80% of them singletons. The TCR originated in a woman aged 40 to 50 in good health and CMV-seronegative. The material sequenced was PBMCs.

The CDR3 sequence is CASADRYSNQPQHF. DNA of the CDR3: TGTGCCAGCGCCGACAGGTATAGCAATCAGCCCCAGCATTTT. J is TRBJ1-5 and V is TRBV7-2; tentative D call: TRBD1 (6 bases). Per the germline V gene, CDR1 is SGHTA and CDR2 is FQGNSA. With 8 bases removed from V and 0 bases from J, the gap between germline ends came to 11 bases. This CDR3 region has 14 residues.